This passage covers 3 T cell receptor beta chains from one sample sequenced in a study of shared clonotypes between healthy human individuals. Sequencing used immunoSEQ multiplex PCR; TCRdb keeps in-frame clones, though not all of them. The table has hundreds of thousands of clones, 73% seen once. Sequenced: memory CD4+ T cells sorted from blood. Subset given: CD45RA-negative fraction. The receptors originated from a young woman in good health.

J is TRBJ1-5 and V is TRBV19; 8 bases fit TRBD1. The CDR3 extends over 15 amino acids. Germline loops: CDR1 LNHDA, CDR2 SQIVND (reference sequence). J was trimmed by 5 bases and V by 5 bases; bases with no gene match: 8. The CDR3 DNA reads as TGTGCCAGTAGTGTGGACAGGGAATTCGATCAGCCCCAGCATTTT. It encodes CASSVDREFDQPQHF.

The chain combines TRBV29-1 with TRBJ2-1, with D perhaps given as TRBD1 or TRBD2 (5 bases each). Germline lookup yields CDR1 SQVTM and CDR2 ANQGSEA. CDR3 length: 14 residues. The V end lost 7 bases, the J end lost 2 bases, and 15 bases lay between the germline ends. The DNA for the CDR3 is TGCAGCGCCAAACCCACGGGGCCCTACAATGAGCAGTTCTTC. This translates into CSAKPTGPYNEQFF.

The CDR3 coding sequence is TGCAGCGTTGTCCGGGGATACAATGAGCAGTTCTTC. Encoded protein: CSVVRGYNEQFF. V is TRBV29-1 and J is TRBJ2-1; possible D gene TRBD2, 5 bases. This CDR3 has 12 residues. Germline-derived CDR1 and CDR2 are SQVTM and ANQGSEA. V was shortened by 4 bases and J by 4 bases, with 8 bases between the two germline ends.